The source of this T cell receptor beta chain is a study of blood T cell repertoires in COVID-19. Authors' methods: The assay estimated nucleated cells by amplifying reference gene primers. Only in-frame clones appear in the TCRdb table, and some are missing; sequencing was by immunoSEQ multiplex PCR. That table gives V, J and clone size, and the DNA gave D and trimming. The table has about 16,000 clones, roughly three quarters seen once; the top ten hold about 8.3%. CDR1 LNHDA and CDR2 SQIVND come from the germline V gene (reference sequence). V lost 7 bases to trimming and J lost 0 bases; unmatched junction nucleotides: 6. This CDR3 is 16 amino acids long.

This TCR was recovered from a man in his sixties with acute or convalescent COVID-19. Sequencing used peripheral blood. This chain connects TRBV19 to TRBJ2-2; 9 bases align to TRBD2. In DNA, the CDR3 is TGTGCCAGTACCTTTAGCGGGGGATCGAACACCGGGGAGCTGTTTTTT. It codes for CASTFSGGSNTGELFF.